These 22 T cell receptor beta chains came from one sample sequenced in a study of cytomegalovirus exposure and HLA in healthy donors. Generated by immunoSEQ multiplex PCR, the TCRdb table keeps only in-frame clones and is missing some. The sample holds over 150,000 clones, roughly 85% seen once. Input material: PBMCs. The receptors shown here come from a man between 18 and 35 years old in good health and CMV-seropositive.

The V gene is TRBV28, the J gene TRBJ2-7; 9 bases align to TRBD1. CDR1 and CDR2 from the germline V gene are MDHEN and SYDVKM. Trimming removed 3 bases from V and 2 bases from J; junction bases left unmatched: 5. This CDR3 contains 15 residues. CDR3 DNA sequence: TGTGCCAGCAGTTTGGCACAGGGGGCTACCTACGAGCAGTACTTC. The encoded protein is CASSLAQGATYEQYF. The full variable domain, completed using reference TRBV28 and TRBJ2-7, is DVKVTQSSRYLVKRTGEKVFLECVQDMDHENMFWYRQDPGLGLRLIYFSYDVKMKEKGDIPEGYSVSREKKERFSLILESASTNQTSMYLCASSLAQGATYEQYFGPGTRLTVT.

The CDR3 DNA is TGTGCCAGCGCCGCCGGGACAGGGCCCTACGAGCAGTACTTC. Its protein product is CASAAGTGPYEQYF. The rearrangement uses TRBV5-4 and TRBJ2-7; 9 nucleotides line up with TRBD1. CDR1 is SGHNT, CDR2 YYREEE, per germline (reference sequence). The CDR3 runs to 14 residues. V trimming: 7 bases; J trimming: 2 bases; junction bases outside the gene matches: 7. Full variable domain (rest looked up from reference TRBV5-4 and TRBJ2-7): ETGVTQSPTHLIKTRGQQVTLRCSSQSGHNTVSWYQQALGQGPQFIFQYYREEENGRGNFPPRFSGLQFPNYSSELNVNALELDDSALYLCASAAGTGPYEQYFGPGTRLTVT.

The V gene is TRBV28, the J gene TRBJ1-1, with TRBD1 as a possible D gene (5 bases). The CDR3 runs to 13 residues. V was cut by 6 bases and J by 4 bases, with 12 bases left in between. Germline loops: CDR1 MDHEN, CDR2 SYDVKM. CDR3 in amino acids: CASSGGRGTEAFF. The CDR3 nucleotides read TGTGCCAGCAGCGGGGGTAGGGGCACTGAAGCTTTCTTT.

The chain has TRBV27 and TRBJ2-4; 7 bases map to TRBD1. CDR1 and CDR2 (germline): MNHEY, SMNVEV (reference sequence). The CDR3 runs 14 residues. V shed 3 bases and J 4 bases; nucleotides not matched to a gene: 3. The CDR3 DNA follows: TGTGCCAGCAGTTTCGGGACAGATAAAAACATTCAGTACTTC. Its protein is CASSFGTDKNIQYF.

V gene TRBV7-3 combines with J gene TRBJ2-1; D possibly corresponds to TRBD2 (6 bases). Germline-derived CDR1 and CDR2 are SGHTA and FQGTGA. The CDR3 sequence is 13 residues long. V lost 5 bases, J lost 5 bases, and 10 bases lay in between. The CDR3 reads CASSRDFNNEQFF. In nucleotides, the CDR3 is TGTGCCAGCAGCCGGGACTTCAACAATGAGCAGTTCTTC.

The V gene is TRBV2, the J gene TRBJ2-3; a weak D match, TRBD1 (6 bases). Germline CDR1 is SNHLY and CDR2 is FYNNEI. Trimming took off 8 bases at V and 0 bases at J, with 12 bases between the two ends. The CDR3 consists of 14 residues. The CDR3 sequence: CASGSQGSTDTQYF. The CDR3 bases are TGTGCCAGCGGTTCACAGGGTAGCACAGATACGCAGTATTTT.

The V and J genes are TRBV13 and TRBJ2-5, with 16 bases fitting TRBD2. Trimming at V came to 3 bases and at J to 5 bases, leaving 0 bases not matched to a gene. The CDR3 sequence is 15 residues long. Germline CDR1 is PRHDT and CDR2 is FYEKMQ (reference sequence). CDR3 coding DNA: TGTGCCAGCAGCTTGGGACTAGCGGGAGGGGAGACCCAGTACTTC. This sequence encodes CASSLGLAGGETQYF.

V gene TRBV12-5 combines with J gene TRBJ1-1; no firm D call. Germline CDR1 is LGHNT and CDR2 is FRNRAP. The length of the CDR3 is 11 residues. Between the trimmed V and J ends, which lost 3 bases and 4 bases, there was a span of 3 bases. The CDR3 coding sequence is TGTGCTAGTGGTTTCGGCACTGAAGCTTTCTTT. Amino acid sequence: CASGFGTEAFF.

In its sample, this clone was seen once. The V gene is TRBV28, the J gene TRBJ2-5; 10 positions match TRBD2. The germline V gene encodes CDR1 MDHEN and CDR2 SYDVKM. Losses at the gene ends were 3 bases for V and 3 bases for J; bases not matched to a gene: 10. This CDR3 comprises 17 residues. The CDR3 nucleotides read TGTGCCAGCAGTTTGGGGTCAGCTAGCGGGAGCGAAGAGACCCAGTACTTC. This sequence encodes CASSLGSASGSEETQYF. Using reference TRBV28 and TRBJ2-5 for the parts outside the CDR3, the full variable domain is DVKVTQSSRYLVKRTGEKVFLECVQDMDHENMFWYRQDPGLGLRLIYFSYDVKMKEKGDIPEGYSVSREKKERFSLILESASTNQTSMYLCASSLGSASGSEETQYFGPGTRLLVL.

This sequence joins TRBV28 and TRBJ2-1, with a tentative D call TRBD2 (6 bases). The CDR3 is made up of 20 amino acids. Germline V CDR1 and CDR2: MDHEN, SYDVKM. Trimming cost V 3 bases and J 0 bases, with 24 bases left between them. The CDR3 sequence is CASSFAPGLVGTSSYNEQFF. CDR3 coding DNA: TGTGCCAGCAGTTTCGCTCCGGGACTCGTGGGTACCAGCTCCTACAATGAGCAGTTCTTC.

The gene calls are TRBV28 and TRBJ1-1; 9 bases agree with TRBD1. The CDR3 runs to 14 residues. Losses at the gene ends were 5 bases for V and 6 bases for J; bases not matched to a gene: 7. The germline CDR1 and CDR2 sequences are MDHEN and SYDVKM. CDR3 nucleotides: TGTGCCAGCAGTCGACCGGGACAGGGCTCTGAAGCTTTCTTT. Translating gives CASSRPGQGSEAFF.

This clone was seen just once. The chain uses TRBV18 and TRBJ2-7; TRBD2 matches at 8 bases. Unmatched junction bases numbered 11, after V lost 6 bases and J lost 7 bases. CDR1 KGHSH and CDR2 LQKENI come from the germline V gene. The CDR3 has 14 residues. CDR3 in amino acids: CASSQIAGGDEQYF. The DNA for the CDR3 is TGTGCCAGCTCCCAGATTGCGGGAGGTGATGAGCAGTACTTC.

This clone was detected a few times. The V gene is TRBV28, the J gene TRBJ1-6; TRBD1 matches 8 bases. The CDR3 spans 15 residues. Germline V lookup: CDR1 MDHEN, CDR2 SYDVKM. V lost 7 bases, J lost 10 bases, and 12 bases stayed unmatched. CDR3: CASNGAGGSDSPLHF. Written as DNA, the CDR3 is TGTGCCAGCAACGGGGCAGGGGGCAGTGACTCACCCCTCCACTTT.

The V gene is TRBV18, the J gene TRBJ2-5; D is possibly TRBD1 (5 bases). Trimming pared 3 bases from V and 9 bases from J, leaving 17 bases between. Germline values: CDR1 KGHSH, CDR2 LQKENI. The CDR3 runs 14 residues. The CDR3 here is CASSPATAFGAQYF. Written as DNA, the CDR3 is TGTGCCAGCTCACCGGCGACAGCCTTTGGGGCCCAGTACTTC.

The chain joins TRBV7-8 to TRBJ2-7; 11 bases line up with TRBD2. The CDR3 loop spans 14 amino acids. V was clipped by 5 bases and J by 4 bases; unmatched bases: 4. Germline CDR1 SGHVS, CDR2 FQNEAQ. The DNA of the CDR3 is TGTGCCAGCAGCCCACTAGCGGGAGTATACGAGCAGTACTTC. The encoded protein is CASSPLAGVYEQYF.

The gene calls are TRBV15 and TRBJ1-2; D might be TRBD1 (5 bases). The germline V gene encodes CDR1 LNHNV and CDR2 YYDKDF (reference sequence). This CDR3 has 13 amino acids. V was trimmed by 4 bases and J by 3 bases, leaving 9 bases between them. CDR3 nucleotide sequence: TGTGCCACCAGCACGGACATCGACTATGGCTACACCTTC. It codes for CATSTDIDYGYTF.

The chain recombines TRBV5-1 with TRBJ2-7, with 7 positions matching TRBD1. This CDR3 is built from 16 residues. Germline trimming cut 2 bases from V and 0 bases from J; bases unmatched to any gene: 8. Germline-derived CDR1 and CDR2 are SGHRS and YFSETQ. CDR3 nucleotides: TGCGCCAGCAGCTTCAAGAGACAGGGAAACTCCTACGAGCAGTACTTC. This gives the protein CASSFKRQGNSYEQYF.

This clone showed up just once. The rearrangement links TRBV7-9 to TRBJ1-3, with no clear D. The V gene's germline CDR1 is SEHNR and CDR2 FQNEAQ (reference sequence). This CDR3 is 14 amino acids long. V lost 0 bases and J 0 bases, leaving 3 bases between the germline ends. The CDR3 here is CASSLALSGNTIYF. The CDR3 DNA reads as TGTGCCAGCAGCTTAGCTCTCTCTGGAAACACCATATATTTT.

The chain recombines TRBV6-6 with TRBJ1-3; D is unresolved. V was cut by 7 bases and J by 2 bases, with 6 bases left in between. CDR3 size: 12 residues. Germline values: CDR1 MNHNY, CDR2 SVGAGI (reference sequence). The DNA of the CDR3 is TGTGCCAGCACTGGCACTGGAAACACCATATATTTT. Translation gives CASTGTGNTIYF.

The V call is TRBV15, the J call TRBJ2-1, with D tentatively TRBD1 (6 bases). Germline values: CDR1 LNHNV, CDR2 YYDKDF (reference sequence). Trimming left V 1 base short and J 12 bases short, with 16 bases between. This CDR3 is built from 14 residues. The CDR3 region is CATSRGTAEQVQFF. CDR3 nucleotide sequence: TGTGCCACCAGCAGAGGGACAGCCGAACAGGTGCAGTTCTTC.

The chain joins TRBV15 to TRBJ1-5; D call uncertain. Trimming removed 0 bases at V and 7 bases at J, with 10 bases between. The CDR3 loop spans 14 amino acids. Germline CDR1 reads LNHNV; CDR2 reads YYDKDF (reference sequence). In DNA, the CDR3 is TGTGCCACCAGCAGAGATCGAAGCGGACAGCCCCAGCATTTT. This translates into CATSRDRSGQPQHF. Full variable domain (remainder filled in from reference TRBV15 and TRBJ1-5): DAMVIQNPRYQVTQFGKPVTLSCSQTLNHNVMYWYQQKSSQAPKLLFHYYDKDFNNEADTPDNFQSRRPNTSFCFLDIRSPGLGDTAMYLCATSRDRSGQPQHFGDGTRLSIL.

This clone has just one count. The CDR3 bases are TGTGCCATCAGTGCTTCTAGCGGCTACACAGATACGCAGTATTTT. Translated, it gives CAISASSGYTDTQYF. This chain connects TRBV10-3 to TRBJ2-3; 7 positions match TRBD2. CDR3 length equals 15 residues. Germline-derived CDR1 and CDR2 are ENHRY and SYGVKD. The V gene end was trimmed by 4 bases and the J gene end by 2 bases; junction bases not matched to a gene: 6.